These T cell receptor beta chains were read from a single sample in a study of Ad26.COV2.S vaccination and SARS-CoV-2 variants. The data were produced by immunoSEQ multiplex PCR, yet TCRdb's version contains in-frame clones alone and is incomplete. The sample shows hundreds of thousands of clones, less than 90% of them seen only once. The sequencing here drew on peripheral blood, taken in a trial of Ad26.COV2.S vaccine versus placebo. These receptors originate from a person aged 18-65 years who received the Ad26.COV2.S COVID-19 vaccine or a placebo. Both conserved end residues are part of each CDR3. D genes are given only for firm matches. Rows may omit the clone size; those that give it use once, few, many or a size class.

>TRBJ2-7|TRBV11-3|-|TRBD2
CASSLSAGGRASEQYF
TGTGCCAGCAGCTTGTCGGCGGGAGGTCGGGCGAGCGAGCAGTACTTC
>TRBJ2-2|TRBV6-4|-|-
CASSREETVTGELFF
TGTGCCAGCAGTCGAGAGGAGACGGTCACCGGGGAGCTGTTTTTT
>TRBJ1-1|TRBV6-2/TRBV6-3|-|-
CASSPRDGLNTEAFF
TGTGCCAGCAGTCCCCGGGACGGCTTGAACACTGAAGCTTTCTTT
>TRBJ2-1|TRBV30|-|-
CAWIKGLSYNEQFF
TGTGCCTGGATCAAGGGACTTTCCTACAATGAGCAGTTCTTC
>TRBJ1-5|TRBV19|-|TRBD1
CASRDRGGGNQPQHF
TGTGCCAGTAGGGACAGGGGGGGCGGCAATCAGCCCCAGCATTTT
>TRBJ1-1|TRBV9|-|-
CASSADGPEAFF
TGTGCCAGCAGCGCGGACGGCCCTGAAGCTTTCTTT
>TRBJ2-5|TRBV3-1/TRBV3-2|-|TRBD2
CASSQGGLSPETQYF
TGTGCCAGCAGCCAAGGGGGACTATCCCCCGAGACCCAGTACTTC
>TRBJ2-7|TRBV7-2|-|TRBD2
CASSLGRTSGGSYEQYF
TGTGCCAGCAGCTTAGGGAGGACTAGCGGGGGTTCCTACGAGCAGTACTTC
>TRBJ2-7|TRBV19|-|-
CASSIWGYEQYF
TGTGCCAGTAGTATTTGGGGGTACGAGCAGTACTTC
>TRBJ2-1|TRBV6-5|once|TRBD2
CATNGGLNSYNEQFF
TGTGCCACTAATGGGGGACTAAACTCCTACAATGAGCAGTTCTTC
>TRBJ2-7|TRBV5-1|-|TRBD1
CASSAQYTGGEQYF
TGCGCCAGCAGCGCGCAATATACAGGGGGCGAGCAGTACTTC
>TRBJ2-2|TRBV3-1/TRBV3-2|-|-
CASSQDSGASGELFF
TGTGCCAGCAGCCAAGATTCGGGGGCATCCGGGGAGCTGTTTTTT
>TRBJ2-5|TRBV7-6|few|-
CASSLQGETQYF
TGTGCCAGCAGCTTACAGGGAGAGACCCAGTACTTC
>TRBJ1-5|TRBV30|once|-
CAWSVQDGQPQHF
TGTGCCTGGAGTGTACAGGACGGTCAGCCCCAGCATTTT
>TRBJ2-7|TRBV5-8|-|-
CASSFPEPTYEQYF
TGTGCCAGCAGCTTCCCGGAGCCGACGTACGAGCAGTACTTC
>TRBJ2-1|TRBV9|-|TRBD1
CASSVLQGRYNEQFF
TGTGCCAGCAGCGTACTACAGGGGCGTTACAATGAGCAGTTCTTC
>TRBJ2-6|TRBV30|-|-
CAWIEAPGPFSGANVLTF
TGTGCCTGGATTGAGGCTCCAGGGCCGTTCTCTGGGGCCAACGTCCTGACTTTC
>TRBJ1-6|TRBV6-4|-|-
CASSGGDRGSPLHF
TGTGCCAGCAGTGGGGGGGACCGCGGGTCACCCCTCCACTTT
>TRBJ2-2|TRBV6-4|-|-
CASSREQVGELFF
TGTGCCAGCAGCCGGGAGCAGGTCGGGGAGCTGTTTTTT
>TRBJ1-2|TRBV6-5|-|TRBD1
CASRDRDGYTF
TGTGCCAGCAGAGACAGGGATGGCTACACCTTC
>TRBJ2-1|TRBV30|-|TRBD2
CAWSDPEVPGLAGVNNEQFF
TGTGCCTGGAGTGACCCTGAAGTCCCGGGACTAGCGGGGGTGAACAATGAGCAGTTCTTC
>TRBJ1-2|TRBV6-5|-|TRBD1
CASRPQQGALRMPTF
TGTGCCAGCAGACCCCAACAGGGGGCGCTTCGGATGCCCACCTTC
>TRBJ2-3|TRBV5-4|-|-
CASSLMLGGFTDTQYF
TGTGCCAGCAGCCTTATGTTGGGGGGCTTCACAGATACGCAGTATTTT
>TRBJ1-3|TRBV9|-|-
CASSRETSGNTIYF
TGTGCCAGCAGCAGAGAAACCTCTGGAAACACCATATATTTT
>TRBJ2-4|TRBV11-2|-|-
CASSSRLLKNIQYF
TGTGCCAGCAGCAGCCGACTTCTCAAAAACATTCAGTACTTC
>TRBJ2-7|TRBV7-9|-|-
CASSPLGDEQYF
TGTGCCAGCAGCCCCCTGGGGGACGAGCAGTACTTC
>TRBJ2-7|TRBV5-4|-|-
CASSFSDRSYEQYF
TGTGCCAGCAGCTTCAGTGACAGGTCCTACGAGCAGTACTTC
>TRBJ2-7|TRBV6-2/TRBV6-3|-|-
CASSPRGYSYEQYF
TGTGCCAGCAGCCCTCGGGGATACTCCTACGAGCAGTACTTC
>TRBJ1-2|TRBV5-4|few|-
CASSLRTGNYGYTF
TGTGCCAGCAGCCTGCGAACAGGGAACTATGGCTACACCTTC
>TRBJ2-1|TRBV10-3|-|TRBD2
CAISEKGLAYNEQFF
TGTGCCATCAGTGAAAAAGGACTAGCCTACAATGAGCAGTTCTTC
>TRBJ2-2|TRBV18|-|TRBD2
CASSPLAGGFANTGELFF
TGTGCCAGCTCACCCCTAGCGGGGGGATTTGCGAACACCGGGGAGCTGTTTTTT
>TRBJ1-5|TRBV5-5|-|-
CASSLDGGGSNQPQHF
TGTGCCAGCAGCCTGGATGGAGGCGGAAGCAATCAGCCCCAGCATTTT
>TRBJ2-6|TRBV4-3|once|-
CASSQDRTGSGANVLTF
TGCGCCAGCAGCCAAGATCGAACGGGGTCTGGGGCCAACGTCCTGACTTTC
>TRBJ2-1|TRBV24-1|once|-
CATSDPGHSGNEQFF
TGTGCCACCAGTGATCCGGGACATTCTGGGAATGAGCAGTTCTTC
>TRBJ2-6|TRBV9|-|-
CASSGSGANVLTF
TGTGCCAGCAGCGGCTCTGGGGCCAACGTCCTGACTTTC
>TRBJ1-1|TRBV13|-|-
CASSLSWVANTEAFF
TGTGCCAGCAGCCTCTCGTGGGTCGCGAACACTGAAGCTTTCTTT
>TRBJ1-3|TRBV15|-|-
CATSRDYLKENTIYF
TGTGCCACCAGCAGAGATTATCTTAAAGAAAACACCATATATTTT
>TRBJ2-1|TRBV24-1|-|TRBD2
CATSVGSGNEQFF
TGTGCCACCAGTGTTGGTAGCGGGAATGAGCAGTTCTTC
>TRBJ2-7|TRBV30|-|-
CAWSALRLDVNEQYF
TGTGCCTGGAGCGCACTCCGACTGGATGTGAACGAGCAGTACTTC
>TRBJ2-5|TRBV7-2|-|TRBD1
CASNRQGAEETQYF
TGTGCCAGCAACCGACAGGGGGCGGAGGAGACCCAGTACTTC
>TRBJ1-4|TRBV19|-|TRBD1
CASSLTTGGGGEKLFF
TGTGCCAGTAGTCTCACGACAGGGGGCGGAGGTGAAAAACTGTTTTTT
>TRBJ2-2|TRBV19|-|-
CASSMYGELFF
TGTGCCAGTAGTATGTACGGGGAGCTGTTTTTT
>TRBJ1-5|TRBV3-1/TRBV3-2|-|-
CASSQGTSLLHF
TGTGCCAGCAGCCAAGGGACGTCATTGTTGCATTTT
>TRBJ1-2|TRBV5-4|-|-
CASLPGREIEYGYTF
TGTGCCAGCCTACCGGGCAGGGAAATTGAGTATGGCTACACCTTC
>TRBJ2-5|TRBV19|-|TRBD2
CASSLGAGVETQYF
TGTGCCAGTAGCCTTGGGGCGGGAGTCGAGACCCAGTACTTC
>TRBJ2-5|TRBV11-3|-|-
CASSLMGEETQYF
TGTGCCAGCAGCTTAATGGGGGAAGAGACCCAGTACTTC